This T cell receptor beta chain was documented in a study of blood T cell repertoires in COVID-19. Turning to the study itself: Sites in the United States, Italy and Spain provided acute and convalescent COVID-19 samples. PBMCs, B-cell-depleted T cells, or T cells were the source of the cDNA or gDNA that made up the material.

Original analysis: Counts of nucleated cells, estimated from reference gene primer amplification, were obtained. Only in-frame clones appear in the TCRdb table, and some are missing; sequencing was by immunoSEQ multiplex PCR. V, J and clone size reflect that table, while D and trimming were determined from the DNA. The data contain 300,000 to 400,000 clones, 86% of them singletons. Between the trimmed V and J ends, which lost 3 bases and 3 bases, there was a span of 15 bases. This CDR3 is built from 15 residues. Germline V gives CDR1 LNHDA, CDR2 SQIVND (reference sequence). The Seattle site enrolled patients during active infection and followed them longitudinally.

The genes are TRBV19 and TRBJ2-7; no firm D call. The clonotype was recovered from a woman in her fifties or sixties with COVID-19, enrolled during active disease. Sequencing was performed on peripheral blood. Here the CDR3 DNA reads TGTGCCAGTAGTATTAGCCTCCTAGGATACTACGAGCAGTACTTC. Translation gives CASSISLLGYYEQYF. The full variable domain, its missing parts supplied by reference TRBV19 and TRBJ2-7, is DGGITQSPKYLFRKEGQNVTLSCEQNLNHDAMYWYRQDPGQGLRLIYYSQIVNDFQKGDIAEGYSVSREKKESFPLTVTSAQKNPTAFYLCASSISLLGYYEQYFGPGTRLTVT.